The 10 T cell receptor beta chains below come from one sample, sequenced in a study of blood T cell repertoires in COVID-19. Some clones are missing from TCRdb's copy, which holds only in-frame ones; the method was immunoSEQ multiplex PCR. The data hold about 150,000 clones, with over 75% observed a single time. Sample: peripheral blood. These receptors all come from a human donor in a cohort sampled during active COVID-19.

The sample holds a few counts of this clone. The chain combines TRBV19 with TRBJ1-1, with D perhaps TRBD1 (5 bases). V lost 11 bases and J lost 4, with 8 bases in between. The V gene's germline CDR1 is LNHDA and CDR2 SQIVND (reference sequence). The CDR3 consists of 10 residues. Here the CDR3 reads CAAGGTEAFF. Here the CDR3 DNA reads TGTGCCGCGGGGGGCACTGAAGCTTTCTTT.

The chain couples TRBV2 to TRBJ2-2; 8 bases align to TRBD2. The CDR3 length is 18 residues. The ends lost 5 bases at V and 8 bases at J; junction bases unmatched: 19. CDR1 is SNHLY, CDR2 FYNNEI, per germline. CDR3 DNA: TGTGCCAGCAGTCCTTTAGCTAGCGGGTCACCGATCGAGGGGGAGCTGTTTTTT. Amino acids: CASSPLASGSPIEGELFF.

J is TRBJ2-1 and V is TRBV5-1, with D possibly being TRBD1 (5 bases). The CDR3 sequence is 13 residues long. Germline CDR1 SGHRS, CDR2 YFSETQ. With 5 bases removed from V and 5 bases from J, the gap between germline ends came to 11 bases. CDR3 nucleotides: TGCGCCAGCAGGTATGACAGTAACAATGAGCAGTTCTTC. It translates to CASRYDSNNEQFF.

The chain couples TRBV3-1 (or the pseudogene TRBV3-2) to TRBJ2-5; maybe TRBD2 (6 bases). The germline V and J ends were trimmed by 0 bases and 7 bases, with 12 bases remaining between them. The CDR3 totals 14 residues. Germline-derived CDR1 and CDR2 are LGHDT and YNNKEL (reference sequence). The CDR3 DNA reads TGTGCCAGCAGCCAAGATTTCCCGGGGGTGACCCAGTACTTC. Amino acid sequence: CASSQDFPGVTQYF.

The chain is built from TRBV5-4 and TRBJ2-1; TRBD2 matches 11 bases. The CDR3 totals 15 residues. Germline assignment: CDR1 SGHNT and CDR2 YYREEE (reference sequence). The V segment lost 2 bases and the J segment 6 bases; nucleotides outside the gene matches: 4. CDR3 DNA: TGTGCCAGCAGCTTAGATAGCGGGAGGGCCAATGAGCAGTTCTTC. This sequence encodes CASSLDSGRANEQFF.

The CDR3 loop is CATSRRGQRNTIYF. CDR3 DNA sequence: TGTGCCACCAGCAGAAGAGGACAACGAAACACCATATATTTT. V gene TRBV15 combines with J gene TRBJ1-3; D is perhaps TRBD1 (5 bases). V was pared by 2 bases and J by 5 bases, with 10 bases between. The CDR3 loop spans 14 amino acids. The germline V gene has CDR1 LNHNV and CDR2 YYDKDF (reference sequence).

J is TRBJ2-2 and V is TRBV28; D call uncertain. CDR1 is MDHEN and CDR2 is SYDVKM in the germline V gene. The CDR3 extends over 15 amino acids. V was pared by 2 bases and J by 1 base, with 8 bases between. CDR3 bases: TGTGCCAGCAGTTTAAGCGCTGTGAACACCGGGGAGCTGTTTTTT. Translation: CASSLSAVNTGELFF.

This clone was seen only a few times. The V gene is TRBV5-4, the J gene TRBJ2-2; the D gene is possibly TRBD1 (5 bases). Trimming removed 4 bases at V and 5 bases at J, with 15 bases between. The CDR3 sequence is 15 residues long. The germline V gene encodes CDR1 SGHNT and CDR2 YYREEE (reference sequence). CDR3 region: CASSPGSPGTGELFF. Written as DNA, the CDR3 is TGTGCCAGCAGCCCAGGGTCTCCCGGGACCGGGGAGCTGTTTTTT.

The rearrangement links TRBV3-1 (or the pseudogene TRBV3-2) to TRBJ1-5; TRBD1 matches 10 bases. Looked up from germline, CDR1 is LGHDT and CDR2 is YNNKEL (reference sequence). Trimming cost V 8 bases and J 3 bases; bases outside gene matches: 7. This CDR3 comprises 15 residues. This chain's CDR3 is CASYRQGAVNQPQHF. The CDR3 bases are TGTGCCAGCTACCGACAGGGGGCGGTCAATCAGCCCCAGCATTTT.

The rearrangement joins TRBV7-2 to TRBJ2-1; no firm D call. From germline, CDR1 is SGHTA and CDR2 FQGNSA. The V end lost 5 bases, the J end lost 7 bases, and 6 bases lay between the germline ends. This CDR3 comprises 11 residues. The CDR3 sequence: CASSPRNEQFF. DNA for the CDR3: TGTGCCAGCAGCCCCAGGAATGAGCAGTTCTTC.